The clone carrying this TCR beta chain was found many times. Its antigen is currently unknown. This sample was taken from a study of blood T cells in healthy people across ages. Study-level results: Possibly confounding the expanded clonotype changes was the fact that donor CMV status was unknown.

A second 7 to 11 cycle PCR used barcoded and J-beta primers. TCRdb re-called the 5' RACE reads through MiXCR, storing one row per CDR3 protein. The data contain about 1.1 million distinct CDR3 sequences, around two fifths of them singletons. The V and J ends lost 0 bases and 2 bases respectively, with 7 bases between them. CDR3 length equals 14 residues. Germline values: CDR1 SGDLS, CDR2 YYNGEE. Each sample provided at least 5 micrograms of extracted total RNA. The V call is TRBV9, the J call TRBJ2-3; D is unclear. The receptor was derived from a man aged 18 to 30 in good health. The specimen sequenced was blood. The DNA of the CDR3 is TGTGCCAGCAGCGTAGAACCGACCACAGATACGCAGTATTTT. Amino acid sequence: CASSVEPTTDTQYF.